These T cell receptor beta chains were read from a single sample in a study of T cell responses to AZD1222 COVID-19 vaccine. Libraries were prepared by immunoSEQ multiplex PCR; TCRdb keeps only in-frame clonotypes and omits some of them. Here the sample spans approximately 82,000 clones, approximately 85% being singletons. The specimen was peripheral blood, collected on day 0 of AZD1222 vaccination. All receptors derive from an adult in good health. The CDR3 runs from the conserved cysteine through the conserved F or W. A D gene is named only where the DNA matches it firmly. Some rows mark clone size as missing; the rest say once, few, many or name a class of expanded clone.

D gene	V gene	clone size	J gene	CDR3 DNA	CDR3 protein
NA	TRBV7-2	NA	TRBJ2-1	TGTGCCAGCAGCTTAAGGCAGACCTCCTACAATGAGCAGTTCTTC	CASSLRQTSYNEQFF
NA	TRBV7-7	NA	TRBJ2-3	TGTGCTAGCAGCCTAGTCGGGGGTTCCCGCACAGATACGCAGTATTTT	CASSLVGGSRTDTQYF
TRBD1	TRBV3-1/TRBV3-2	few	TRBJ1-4	TGTGCCAGCAGCCAAGTCACAGGGGGCACCACTAATGAAAAACTGTTTTTT	CASSQVTGGTTNEKLFF
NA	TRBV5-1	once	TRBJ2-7	TGCGCCAGCAGCTTGGAGGCACAGAACGAGCAGTACTTC	CASSLEAQNEQYF
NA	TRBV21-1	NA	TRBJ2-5	TGTGCCAGCAGCAAGGACAGGGGGGAAGAGACCCAGTACTTC	CASSKDRGEETQYF
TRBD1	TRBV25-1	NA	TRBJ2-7	TGTGCCAGCAGTGAATTCGGCAGGGGGCGGACCTACGAGCAGTACTTC	CASSEFGRGRTYEQYF
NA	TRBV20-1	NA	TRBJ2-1	TGCAGTGCTAGTTCAGGGGCCGACAATGAGCAGTTCTTC	CSASSGADNEQFF
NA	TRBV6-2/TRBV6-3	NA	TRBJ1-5	TGTGCCAGCAGTTACGAGGGGGAAGGGAATCAGCCCCAGCATTTT	CASSYEGEGNQPQHF
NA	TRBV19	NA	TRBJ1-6	TGTGCCAGTAGCGTTAACTTTCATTTCGATAATTCACCCCTCCACTTT	CASSVNFHFDNSPLHF
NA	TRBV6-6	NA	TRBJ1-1	TGTGCCAGCAGTTTACAGGGAGTCACTGAAGCTTTCTTT	CASSLQGVTEAFF
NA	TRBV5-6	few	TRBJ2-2	TGTGCCAGCAGCCCCGGGCTCCAAAGGGAGCTGTTTTTT	CASSPGLQRELFF
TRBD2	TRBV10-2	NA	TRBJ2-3	TGCGCCAGCAGCCTGACTAGCGGGGGGGATACGCAGTATTTT	CASSLTSGGDTQYF
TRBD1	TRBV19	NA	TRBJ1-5	TGTGCCAGCGGATACACCGGGACAGGGTTATCTGGCAATCAGCCCCAGCATTTT	CASGYTGTGLSGNQPQHF
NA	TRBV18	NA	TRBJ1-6	TGTGCCAGCTCATCCCCGAATTCACCCCTCCACTTT	CASSSPNSPLHF
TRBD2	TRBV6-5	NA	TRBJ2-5	TGTGCCAGCAGTTACGGGGAGGGGGAGACCCAGTACTTC	CASSYGEGETQYF
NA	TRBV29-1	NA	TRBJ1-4	TGCAGCGTTGCGGCAGGGGATGAAAAACTGTTTTTT	CSVAAGDEKLFF
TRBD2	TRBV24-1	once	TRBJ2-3	TGTGCCACCGGTTGGGAGGGTGCGCAGTATTTT	CATGWEGAQYF
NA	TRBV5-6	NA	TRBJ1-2	TGTGCCAGCAGCTTGGGCAGGGGTCACTATGGCTACACCTTC	CASSLGRGHYGYTF
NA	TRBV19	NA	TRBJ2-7	TGTGCCAGTAGACCCGATTGGGGCGAGCAGTACTTC	CASRPDWGEQYF
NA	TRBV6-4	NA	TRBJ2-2	TGTGCCAGCAGGGTTAGGCTGGACACCGGGGAGCTGTTTTTT	CASRVRLDTGELFF
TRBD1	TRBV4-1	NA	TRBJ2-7	TGCGCCAGCAGCCAAACCCTTGGACAGGGGGCCTACGAGCAGTACTTC	CASSQTLGQGAYEQYF
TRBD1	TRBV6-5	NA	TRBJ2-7	TGTGCCAGCAGTTACACAGGGGGTTTATCCTACGAGCAGTACTTC	CASSYTGGLSYEQYF
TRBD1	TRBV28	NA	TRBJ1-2	TGTGCCAGCAGCGAGACAGGGAACTATGGCTACACCTTC	CASSETGNYGYTF
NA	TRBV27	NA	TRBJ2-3	TGTGCCAGCAGTTTAGACTACTACACAGATACGCAGTATTTT	CASSLDYYTDTQYF
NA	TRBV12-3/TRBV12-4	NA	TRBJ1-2	TGTGCCAGCAGTTTGGGGACTGGCTACACCTTC	CASSLGTGYTF
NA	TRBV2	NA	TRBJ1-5	TGTGCCGTCGGACGGGATCGCAATCAGCCCCAGCATTTT	CAVGRDRNQPQHF
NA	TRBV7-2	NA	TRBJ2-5	TGTGCCAGCAGCTTGTCAGGGAAGACCCAGTACTTC	CASSLSGKTQYF
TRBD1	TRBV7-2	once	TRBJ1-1	TGTGCCAGCAGCTTAGAGGGGACAGTTTCCCGGTGTTGTTTCTTT	CASSLEGTVSRCCFF
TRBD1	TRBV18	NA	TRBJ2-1	TGTGCCAGCTCAGAGACAGGGGAGAGTGAGCAGTTCTTC	CASSETGESEQFF
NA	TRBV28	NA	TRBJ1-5	TGTGCCAGCAGAATATCAGCGCAGCCCCAGCATTTT	CASRISAQPQHF
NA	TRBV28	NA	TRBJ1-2	TGTGCCAGCAGTTTTGCCAGGTATGGCTACACCTTC	CASSFARYGYTF
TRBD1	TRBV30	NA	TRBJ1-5	TGTGCCTGGGGACAGGGGCCCGAGCAGCCCCAGCATTTT	CAWGQGPEQPQHF
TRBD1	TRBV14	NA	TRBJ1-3	TGTGCCAGCAGCCGGGACAGGCTCTCTGGAAACACCATATATTTT	CASSRDRLSGNTIYF
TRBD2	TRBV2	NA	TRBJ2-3	TGTGCCAGCACTGACGGGGGACTAGGGTCAGATACGCAGTATTTT	CASTDGGLGSDTQYF
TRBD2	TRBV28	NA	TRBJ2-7	TGTGCCCTGGGGGGGACCTCTCCATATTACGAGCAGTACTTC	CALGGTSPYYEQYF
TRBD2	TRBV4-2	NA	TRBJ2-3	TGTGCCAGCAGCCAAGGACTAGCGGATACGCAGTATTTT	CASSQGLADTQYF
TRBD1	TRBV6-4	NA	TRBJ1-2	TGTGCCAGCAGTCCTAGGACAGGGGGGACCTATGGCTACACCTTC	CASSPRTGGTYGYTF
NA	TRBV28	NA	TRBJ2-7	TGTGCCAGCAGTTCCCTACAGGGCCCCTACGAGCAGTACTTC	CASSSLQGPYEQYF
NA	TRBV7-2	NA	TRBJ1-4	TGTGCCAGCAGCTTAGTGGCTTTGGGGGCAACTAATGAAAAACTGTTTTTT	CASSLVALGATNEKLFF
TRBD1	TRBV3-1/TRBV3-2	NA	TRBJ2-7	TGTGCCAGCAGCCAAGATGAGTGGGACAGGGGGCTGAACGAGCAGTACTTC	CASSQDEWDRGLNEQYF
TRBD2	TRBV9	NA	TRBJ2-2	TGTGCCAGCAGCGTCAGCGGGGTCGGCGGGGAGCTGTTTTTT	CASSVSGVGGELFF
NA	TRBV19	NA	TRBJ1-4	TGTGCCAGTAGTATGGGTCCGGATTTGGAAAGGGGAAAACTGTTTTTT	CASSMGPDLERGKLFF
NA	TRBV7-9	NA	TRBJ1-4	TGTGCCAGCAGCGTACCGGGACCGAGGGGTGAAAAACTGTTTTTT	CASSVPGPRGEKLFF